Below are 18 T cell receptor beta chains sequenced from a single sample in a study of blood T cells in healthy people across ages. A J-beta primer mix and a sample-barcoded 5' primer were used in a second PCR of about 7 to 12 cycles. One entry per CDR3 protein, called by TCRdb with MiXCR from the 5' RACE reads. The table includes 1.5 million to 2 million distinct CDR3 sequences, roughly 27% detected once. What was sequenced was blood. All receptors derive from a woman under 40 in good health.

This clonotype occurred a few times. V gene TRBV20-1 combines with J gene TRBJ2-7; 10 bases line up with TRBD2. V was clipped by 0 bases and J by 5 bases; unmatched bases: 7. The CDR3 spans 15 residues. Germline CDR1 DFQATT, CDR2 SNEGSKA (reference sequence). The DNA for the CDR3 is TGCAGTGCTAGAGATCTTAGCGGGGGGTTCGACGAGCAGTACTTC. Translation: CSARDLSGGFDEQYF.

The chain uses TRBV12-3 or TRBV12-4 and TRBJ2-2; 8 bases match TRBD1. This CDR3 is 17 amino acids long. V lost 7 bases to trimming and J lost 0 bases; unmatched junction nucleotides: 10. CDR3 sequence reads: CASKSGHRGANTGELFF. The CDR3 DNA sequence: TGTGCCAGCAAGTCCGGACACAGGGGGGCGAACACCGGGGAGCTGTTTTTT.

This clonotype occurred a few times. The chain uses TRBV5-5 and TRBJ2-3; 11 nucleotides match TRBD2. The CDR3 contains 15 residues. The ends lost 1 base at V and 6 bases at J; junction bases unmatched: 4. The germline V gene encodes CDR1 SGHKS and CDR2 YYEKEE (reference sequence). In nucleotides, the CDR3 is TGTGCCAGCAGCTTGACTAGCGGGGGAGTGGATACGCAGTATTTT. Amino acids: CASSLTSGGVDTQYF.

This sequence joins TRBV7-2 and TRBJ2-7, with 8 bases aligning to TRBD2. With 2 bases clipped from V and 4 bases from J, the junction kept 10 bases outside the gene matches. There are 16 residues in the CDR3. Per the germline V gene, CDR1 is SGHTA and CDR2 is FQGNSA. CDR3 nucleotides: TGTGCCAGCAGCTTAAATGGGGGACTAGGAGGGTACGAGCAGTACTTC. It encodes CASSLNGGLGGYEQYF.

The sample holds a few counts of this clonotype. The CDR3 region is CASSLGRSHNSPLHF. CDR3 nucleotides: TGTGCCAGCAGTCTAGGACGCAGCCATAATTCACCCCTCCACTTT. This rearrangement joins TRBV6-6 to TRBJ1-6; no reliable D call. CDR1 MNHNY and CDR2 SVGAGI come from the germline V gene (reference sequence). The CDR3 length is 15 residues. Trimming removed 5 bases from V and 5 bases from J, with 13 bases in between.

This clonotype has more than one count but fewer than ten. At one end the junction does not follow the germline gene, possibly because of a read error. This chain joins TRBV7-2 and TRBJ1-6, with D maybe TRBD1 (5 bases). CDR1 is SGHTA and CDR2 is FQGNSA in the germline V gene. CDR3 length: 16 amino acids. The CDR3 DNA reads as TGTGCCAGCAGCTTAAAAAAAGGCCGCACAGGTTCACCCCTCCATTTT. Its translation: CASSLKKGRTGSPLHF.

The chain uses TRBV5-1 and TRBJ1-1; 7 nucleotides match TRBD1. The germline V gene has CDR1 SGHRS and CDR2 YFSETQ. There are 14 residues in the CDR3. Trimming at V came to 4 bases and at J to 5 bases, leaving 8 bases not matched to a gene. The chain's CDR3 is CASSVQTGQTEAFF. DNA for the CDR3: TGCGCCAGCAGCGTGCAGACAGGGCAAACTGAAGCTTTCTTT.

DNA of the CDR3: TGTGCCAGCAGCCCGCGGGACAGGGTAGGCACTGAAGCTTTCTTT. Translated, it gives CASSPRDRVGTEAFF. The chain is built from TRBV11-2 and TRBJ1-1, with 9 bases aligning to TRBD1. From germline, CDR1 is SGHAT and CDR2 FQNNGV. The J segment lost 4 bases and the V segment lost 5 bases, leaving 8 bases of the junction unmatched. This CDR3 comprises 15 residues.

The sample holds a few counts of this clonotype. The chain links TRBV9 to TRBJ1-1; D uncertain. There are 14 residues in the CDR3. The V end was cut by 0 bases, the J end by 0 bases, with 6 bases between. Germline V gene sequence: CDR1 SGDLS, CDR2 YYNGEE. In DNA form, the CDR3 reads TGTGCCAGCAGCGTAGCTGTTGTGAACACTGAAGCTTTCTTT. This codes for CASSVAVVNTEAFF.

This clonotype has only one observation. Just one base apart from a much larger clone, this may be a read error. This chain uses TRBV5-5 with TRBJ2-3; tentative D call: TRBD2 (6 bases). CDR1 is SGHKS, CDR2 YYEKEE, per germline (reference sequence). The CDR3 is 14 amino acids. Trimming removed 0 bases from V and 10 bases from J, with 15 bases in between. CDR3 region: CASSLDTSSLAQYF. CDR3 nucleotides: TGTGCCAGCAGCTTGGACACTAGCTCTTTGGCGCAGTATTTT.

There are a few counts of this clonotype. The gene calls are TRBV7-8 and TRBJ2-1; D perhaps matches TRBD2 (6 bases). CDR1 is SGHVS, CDR2 FQNEAQ, per germline. This CDR3 has 16 amino acids. V gave up 4 bases and J gave up 7 bases, with 20 bases separating them. The CDR3 DNA reads TGTGCCAGCAGCTCAAAGGGTGGCGGGGCAAGAAATGAGCAGTTCTTC. It yields the protein CASSSKGGGARNEQFF.

This clonotype was picked up a small number of times. The chain combines TRBV20-1 with TRBJ2-1; either TRBD1 or TRBD2 may fit D (5 bases each). The ends were cut back, 1 base at V and 9 bases at J, with 16 bases in the middle. The CDR3 loop spans 14 amino acids. Per the germline V gene, CDR1 is DFQATT and CDR2 is SNEGSKA (reference sequence). CDR3 protein: CSARAQGEVGEQFF. CDR3 bases: TGCAGTGCTAGAGCCCAGGGAGAGGTCGGTGAGCAGTTCTTC.

Concerning this clonotype: The junction differs from germline at one of its ends, possibly a read error. The rearrangement joins TRBV2 to TRBJ1-2, with 8 bases matching TRBD1. Looked up from germline, CDR1 is SNHLY and CDR2 is FYNNEI. This CDR3 comprises 13 residues. In nucleotides, the CDR3 is TGTACCAGCAGTGAACAGGGGGACTATGGCTACACCTTC. Translating it yields CTSSEQGDYGYTF.

Regarding this clonotype: A single base separates this from a much larger clone, so it may be a read error. V is TRBV20-1 and J is TRBJ1-5; D is ambiguous. In germline, CDR1 is DFQATT, CDR2 SNEGSKA (reference sequence). V was cut by 6 bases and J by 2 bases, with 17 bases left in between. The CDR3 runs 15 residues. The CDR3 here is CSALRGLKGNQPQHF. In nucleotides, the CDR3 is TGCAGTGCCCTTCGTGGTCTTAAGGGCAATCAGCCCCAGCATTTT.

To note about this clonotype: This may be a read error, as it is one base from a much larger clone. The chain joins TRBV20-1 to TRBJ1-2, with 7 bases fitting TRBD1. V dropped 6 bases and J dropped 4; count of bases not matched to a gene: 11. CDR1 and CDR2 (germline): DFQATT, SNEGSKA (reference sequence). The CDR3 length is 14 residues. For the CDR3, the DNA is TGCAGTGCCTACAGAGGGGGCTTCTGCTATGGCTACACCTTC. Its translation: CSAYRGGFCYGYTF.

This clonotype was found many times. The chain is built from TRBV6-5 and TRBJ2-5; 7 nucleotides match TRBD2. This CDR3 comprises 14 residues. V lost 6 bases, J lost 5 bases, and 9 bases stayed unmatched. The germline CDR1 and CDR2 sequences are MNHEY and SVGAGI. CDR3: CASRSAGVLETQYF. Written as DNA, the CDR3 is TGTGCCAGCAGGTCTGCGGGGGTTTTGGAGACCCAGTACTTC.

The rearrangement links TRBV27 to TRBJ2-3; D gene uncertain. V was clipped by 4 bases and J by 0 bases, with 11 bases between them. The CDR3 is 15 amino acids. Germline loops: CDR1 MNHEY, CDR2 SMNVEV (reference sequence). CDR3 DNA: TGTGCCAGCAGTTCAAACAGAAAAAGCACAGATACGCAGTATTTT. It specifies CASSSNRKSTDTQYF.

Concerning this clonotype itself: Just one base apart from a much larger clone, this may be a read error. The CDR3 DNA is TGTGCCAGCAGTTTAGGTGGCGACTACAATGAGCAGTACTTC. Translation: CASSLGGDYNEQYF. V is TRBV12-3 or TRBV12-4 and J is TRBJ2-5; a weak D match, TRBD2 (5 bases). Trimming took 1 base from V and 11 from J, leaving 17 bases between them. The CDR3 loop spans 14 amino acids.